The 7 T cell receptor beta chains given below trace back to one sample, sequenced in a study of T cell repertoires in cytomegalovirus infection (dated by TCRdb to between 2018 and 2021). The listed sequencing device is Illumina HiSeq 1500. The raw public reads went through TCRdb reprocessing: fastp at Q25, MiXCR clone calling, in-frame beta chains kept. Each entry merges the rows of one CDR3 protein and shows their most common DNA and genes. The sample table holds about 310,000 distinct CDR3 sequences, of which about a sixth were seen once. 9.5% to 15% of the sample goes to the ten largest clones. Sequencing was carried out using PBMCs. All receptors come from a human donor in good health (CMV status not recorded). Some clones in this sample may be carry-over from other donors' samples.

This clonotype was counted between two and nine times. The CDR3 region is CASTQQGDSYEQYF. CDR3 in DNA: TGTGCCAGCACTCAACAGGGGGACTCCTACGAGCAGTACTTC. The chain combines TRBV28 with TRBJ2-7; 8 bases line up with TRBD1. Per the germline V gene, CDR1 is MDHEN and CDR2 is SYDVKM. The V and J ends lost 7 bases and 0 bases, in that order; junction bases with no gene match: 5. The CDR3 covers 14 residues.

This clonotype has a handful of counts. The chain joins TRBV20-1 to TRBJ1-2, with D perhaps matching TRBD1 (6 bases). The germline V gene has CDR1 DFQATT and CDR2 SNEGSKA (reference sequence). The CDR3 has 17 amino acids. V was trimmed by 0 bases and J by 8 bases, leaving 25 bases between them. The CDR3 DNA sequence: TGCAGTGCTAGAGATTCCAACAGGGCTATAGATCTCGTAGGCTACACCTTC. Translated, it gives CSARDSNRAIDLVGYTF.

This clonotype appeared many times. V is TRBV10-3 and J is TRBJ1-1, with D maybe TRBD1 (5 bases). V lost 0 bases, J lost 5 bases, and 10 bases lay in between. The CDR3 totals 14 residues. Germline V lookup: CDR1 ENHRY, CDR2 SYGVKD. The CDR3 DNA reads TGTGCCATCAGTGAGTCGGGGGAGGGGACTGAAGCTTTCTTT. This encodes CAISESGEGTEAFF.

This clonotype was detected a few times. The CDR3: CASSSTGFHEQYF. The CDR3 nucleotides read TGTGCCAGCAGTTCAACAGGGTTCCACGAGCAGTACTTC. This chain connects TRBV12-3 or TRBV12-4 to TRBJ2-7; D perhaps matches TRBD1 (6 bases). This CDR3 has 13 amino acids. V was shortened by 4 bases and J by 5 bases, with 12 bases between the two germline ends.

The V and J genes are TRBV12-3 or TRBV12-4 and TRBJ2-7, with 8 bases aligning to TRBD2. This CDR3 comprises 20 residues. V lost 5 bases, J lost 4 bases, and 25 bases stayed unmatched. The CDR3 DNA reads TGTGCCAGCAGTCCACGACCGGGCGGGGGGCCACGGGTAAACTTTTACGAGCAGTACTTC. Translated, it gives CASSPRPGGGPRVNFYEQYF.

The chain employs TRBV6-5 and TRBJ1-1, with 8 nucleotides matching TRBD1. J gave up 1 base and V 5 bases, and 9 bases lay outside the gene matches. Looked up from germline, CDR1 is MNHEY and CDR2 is SVGAGI. The CDR3 has 16 residues. In DNA, the CDR3 is TGTGCCAGCAGTAAGGACTGGGGACAGGCGAACACTGAAGCTTTCTTT. It specifies CASSKDWGQANTEAFF.

This clonotype was detected a few times. V gene TRBV28 combines with J gene TRBJ2-2, with 7 bases identical to TRBD2. CDR1 and CDR2 from the germline V gene are MDHEN and SYDVKM. The CDR3 spans 16 residues. J gave up 6 bases and V 3 bases, and 10 bases lay outside the gene matches. The CDR3 loop is CASSLPGLGRAGELFF. The CDR3 bases are TGTGCCAGCAGTTTGCCAGGACTAGGAAGGGCCGGGGAGCTGTTTTTT.